This T cell receptor (beta chain) was identified during a study of blood T cell repertoires in COVID-19. Study-level information: Samples representing acute and convalescent COVID-19 were sourced from the United States, Italy and Spain.

This clone appeared once. TCRdb keeps only in-frame clones here, not all; method: immunoSEQ multiplex PCR. The sample has about 150,000 clones, roughly 87% seen once; the top ten hold about 4%. The V gene's germline CDR1 is LNHDA and CDR2 SQIVND (reference sequence). V was cut by 2 bases and J by 9 bases, with 14 bases left in between. CDR3 length: 15 residues. Sequenced material: peripheral blood. The clonotype was recovered from a woman between 55 and 75 years old with active or convalescent COVID-19. V usage is TRBV19 and J usage is TRBJ1-6; D is ambiguous. The CDR3 nucleotides read TGTGCCAGTAGTATAAACTGGCAGCAGGCTTCACCCCTCCACTTT. It specifies CASSINWQQASPLHF.